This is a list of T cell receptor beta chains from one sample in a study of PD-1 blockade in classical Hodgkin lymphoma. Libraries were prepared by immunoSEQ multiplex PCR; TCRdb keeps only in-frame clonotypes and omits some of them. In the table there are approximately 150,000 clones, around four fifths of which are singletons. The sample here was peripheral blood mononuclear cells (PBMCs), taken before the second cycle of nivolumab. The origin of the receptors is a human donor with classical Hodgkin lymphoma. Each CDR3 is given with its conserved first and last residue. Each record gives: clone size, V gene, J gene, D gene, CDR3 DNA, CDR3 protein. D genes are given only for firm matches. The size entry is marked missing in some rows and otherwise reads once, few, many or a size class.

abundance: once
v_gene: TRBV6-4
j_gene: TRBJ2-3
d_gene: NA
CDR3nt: TGTGCCAGCAGGGCGGAGGGGGCAGGTGATACGCAGTATTTT
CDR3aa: CASRAEGAGDTQYF

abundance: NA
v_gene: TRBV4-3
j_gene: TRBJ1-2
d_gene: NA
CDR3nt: TGCGCCAGCAGCTTTTGGGCAGGGTCAATCTATGGCTACACCTTC
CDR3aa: CASSFWAGSIYGYTF

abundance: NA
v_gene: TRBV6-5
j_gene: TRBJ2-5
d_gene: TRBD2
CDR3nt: TGTGCCAGCAGTTACTCGGCGGGAGGGCCCAAAGAGACCCAGTACTTC
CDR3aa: CASSYSAGGPKETQYF

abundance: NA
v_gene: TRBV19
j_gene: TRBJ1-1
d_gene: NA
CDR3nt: TGTGCCAGTATCCGCAATGAAGCTTTCTTT
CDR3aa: CASIRNEAFF

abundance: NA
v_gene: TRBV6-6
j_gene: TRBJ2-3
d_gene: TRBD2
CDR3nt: TGTGCCAGCAGCTCCCCGGGACTAGCGGTTACGCAGTATTTT
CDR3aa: CASSSPGLAVTQYF

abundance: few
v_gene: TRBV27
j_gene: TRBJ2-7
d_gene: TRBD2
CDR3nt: TGTGCCAGCAGTTTATCCCATAGGACTAGCGGGAGGCTCTACGAGCAGTACTTC
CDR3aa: CASSLSHRTSGRLYEQYF

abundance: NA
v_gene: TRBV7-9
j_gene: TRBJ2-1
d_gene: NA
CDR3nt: TGTGCCAGCAGCTTTAGTCCCCGGTCTGCTTGGTACAATGAGCAGTTCTTC
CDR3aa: CASSFSPRSAWYNEQFF

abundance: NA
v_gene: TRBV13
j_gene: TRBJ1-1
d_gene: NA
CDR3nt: TGTGCCAGCAGCTTTGGGGCACTAGGCACTGAAGCTTTCTTT
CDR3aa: CASSFGALGTEAFF

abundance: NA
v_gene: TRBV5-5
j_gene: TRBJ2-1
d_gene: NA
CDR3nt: TGTGCCAGCAGCTTGGCCAGAGCAGGGAGTGGTAATGAGCAGTTCTTC
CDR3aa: CASSLARAGSGNEQFF

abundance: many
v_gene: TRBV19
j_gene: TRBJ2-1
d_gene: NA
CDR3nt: TGTGCCAGTAGTAAAGGGCAGGACCATTACAATGAGCAGTTCTTC
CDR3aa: CASSKGQDHYNEQFF

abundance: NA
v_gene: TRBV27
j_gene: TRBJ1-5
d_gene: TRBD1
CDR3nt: TGTGCCAGCAGTTTAGGGACAGGGTATAGCAATCAGCCCCAGCATTTT
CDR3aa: CASSLGTGYSNQPQHF

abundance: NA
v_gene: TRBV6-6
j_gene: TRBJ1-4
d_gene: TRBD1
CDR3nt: TGTGCCAGCAACGACAGGGCGACGGCTGAAAAACTGTTTTTT
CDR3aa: CASNDRATAEKLFF

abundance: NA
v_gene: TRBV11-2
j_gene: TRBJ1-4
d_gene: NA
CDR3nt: TGTGCCAGCAGCTTAGTCAGAGCAACTAATGAAAAACTGTTTTTT
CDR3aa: CASSLVRATNEKLFF

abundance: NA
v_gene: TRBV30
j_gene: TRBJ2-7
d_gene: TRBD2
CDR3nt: TGTGCCTGGAGATCTAGCGGGAGTTACGAGCAGTACTTC
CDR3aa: CAWRSSGSYEQYF

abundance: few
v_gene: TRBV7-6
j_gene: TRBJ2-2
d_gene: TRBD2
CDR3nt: TGTGCCAGCAGCCTCTCCGGGACTAGCTGGAACACCGGGGAGCTGTTTTTT
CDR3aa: CASSLSGTSWNTGELFF

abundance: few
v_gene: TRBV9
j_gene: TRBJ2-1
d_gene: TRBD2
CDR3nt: TGTGCCAGCAGCGGATACCCTTTAGCGGGAGCCTCCTACAATGAGCAGTTCTTC
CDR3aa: CASSGYPLAGASYNEQFF

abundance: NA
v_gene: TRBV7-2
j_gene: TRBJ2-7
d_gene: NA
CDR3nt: TGTGCCAGCAGCTTTAGCTTAGTGGGGTCGGGCGAGCAGTACTTC
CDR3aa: CASSFSLVGSGEQYF

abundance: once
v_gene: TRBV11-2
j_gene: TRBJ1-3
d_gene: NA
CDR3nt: TGTGCCAGCAGCTTTTCTAGAGCTGGAAACACCATATATTTT
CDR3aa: CASSFSRAGNTIYF

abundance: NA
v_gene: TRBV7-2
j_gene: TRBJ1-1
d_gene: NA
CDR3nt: TGTGCCAGCTCGAGGGGGTTCACTGAAGCTTTCTTT
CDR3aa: CASSRGFTEAFF

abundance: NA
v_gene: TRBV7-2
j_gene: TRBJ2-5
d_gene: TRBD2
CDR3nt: TGTGCCAGCAGCTTAGGGGGCAGCGGGGTACCACAAGAGACCCAGTACTTC
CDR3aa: CASSLGGSGVPQETQYF

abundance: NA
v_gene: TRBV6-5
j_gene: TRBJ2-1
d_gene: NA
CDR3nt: TGTGCCAGCAGTTACGGGCAGGTACTCAATGAGCAGTTCTTC
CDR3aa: CASSYGQVLNEQFF

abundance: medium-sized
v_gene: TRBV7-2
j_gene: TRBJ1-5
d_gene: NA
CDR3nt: TGTGCCAGCAGCATCGGCGGCTCAGGGCAGCCCCAGCATTTT
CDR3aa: CASSIGGSGQPQHF

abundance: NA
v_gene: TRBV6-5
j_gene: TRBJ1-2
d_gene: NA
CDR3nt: TGTGCCAGCAGTTACTCGACGGATAACTATGGCTACACCTTC
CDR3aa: CASSYSTDNYGYTF

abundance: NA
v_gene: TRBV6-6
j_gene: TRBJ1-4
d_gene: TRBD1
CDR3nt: TGTGCCAGCAGTCTACAGGGGAGGAATGAAAAACTGTTTTTT
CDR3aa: CASSLQGRNEKLFF

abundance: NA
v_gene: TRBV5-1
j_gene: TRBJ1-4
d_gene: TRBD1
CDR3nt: TGCGCCAGCAGCCGCGGACAGGTTAATGAAAAACTGTTTTTT
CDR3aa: CASSRGQVNEKLFF

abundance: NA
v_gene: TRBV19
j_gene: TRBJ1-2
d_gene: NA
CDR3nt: TGTGCCAGCTCGACCCCTAACTATGGCTACACCTTC
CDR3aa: CASSTPNYGYTF

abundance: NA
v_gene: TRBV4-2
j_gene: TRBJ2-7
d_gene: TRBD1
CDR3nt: TGTGCCAGCAGCCAAGAATGGACAGGGGCAGGCTACGAGCAGTACTTC
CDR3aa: CASSQEWTGAGYEQYF

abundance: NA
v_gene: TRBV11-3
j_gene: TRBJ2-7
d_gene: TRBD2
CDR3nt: TGTGCCAGCAGCTTAGGACTAGCGGGGGACTACGAGCAGTACTTC
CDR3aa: CASSLGLAGDYEQYF

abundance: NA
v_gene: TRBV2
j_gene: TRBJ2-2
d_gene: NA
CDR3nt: TGTGCCAGCAGTGAAGAGCGGAGTGGGATTTACGGGGAGCTGTTTTTT
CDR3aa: CASSEERSGIYGELFF

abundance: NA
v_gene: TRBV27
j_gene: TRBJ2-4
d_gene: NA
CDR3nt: TGTGCCAGCAGCCTTTCCTACAGAGTAAACATTCAGTACTTC
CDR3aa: CASSLSYRVNIQYF

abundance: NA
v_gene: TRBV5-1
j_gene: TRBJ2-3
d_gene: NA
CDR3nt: TGCGCCAGCAGCTTGGGACAGAACACAGATACGCAGTATTTT
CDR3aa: CASSLGQNTDTQYF

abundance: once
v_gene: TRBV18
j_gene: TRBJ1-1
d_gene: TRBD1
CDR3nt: TGTGCCAGCTCACCTCAGGGGGACAGGTACACTGAAGCTTTCTTT
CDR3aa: CASSPQGDRYTEAFF

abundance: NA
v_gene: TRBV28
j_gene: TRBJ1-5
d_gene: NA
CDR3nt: TGTGCCAGCAGCCCCGGGGTTAGCAGCAATCAGCCCCAGCATTTT
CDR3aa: CASSPGVSSNQPQHF

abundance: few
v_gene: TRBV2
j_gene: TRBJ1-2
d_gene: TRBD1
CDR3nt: TGTGCCAGCAGTGAAGCGCGGACAGGGGGCTATGGCTACACCTTC
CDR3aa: CASSEARTGGYGYTF

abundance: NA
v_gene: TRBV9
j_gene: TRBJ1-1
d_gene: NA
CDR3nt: TGTGCCAGCAGCGGACAAAGCAGTCGTCTTGTAGCTTTCTTT
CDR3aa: CASSGQSSRLVAFF

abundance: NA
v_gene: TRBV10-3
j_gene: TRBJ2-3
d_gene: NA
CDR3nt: TGTGCCATCTTTAATCCGGGGCTCGGGGCAGATACGCAGTATTTT
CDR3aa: CAIFNPGLGADTQYF

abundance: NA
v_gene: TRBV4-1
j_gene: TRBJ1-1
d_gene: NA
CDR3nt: TGCGCCAGCAGCCCCTATGACTCGAACACTGAAGCTTTCTTT
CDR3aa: CASSPYDSNTEAFF

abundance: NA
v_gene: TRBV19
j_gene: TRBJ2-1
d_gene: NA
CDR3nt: TGTGCCAGTAGTATCGGCCGCCGGGGTCTAGCCAGGGATGAGCAGTTCTTC
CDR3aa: CASSIGRRGLARDEQFF

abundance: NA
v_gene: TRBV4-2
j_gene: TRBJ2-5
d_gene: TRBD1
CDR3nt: TGTGCCAGCAGCCAAGAGGGCGGGACAGGGCCAAAGACCCAGTACTTC
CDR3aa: CASSQEGGTGPKTQYF

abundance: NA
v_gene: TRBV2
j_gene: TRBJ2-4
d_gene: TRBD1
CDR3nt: TGTGCCAGCAGAGGAAGAACAGGGGGCGATGTCATTCAGTACTTC
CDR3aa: CASRGRTGGDVIQYF

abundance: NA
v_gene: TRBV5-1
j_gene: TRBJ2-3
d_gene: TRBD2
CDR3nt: TGCGCCAGCAGCTTGGAGGGACTAGCGGGGGGACCCACAGATACGCAGTATTTT
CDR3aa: CASSLEGLAGGPTDTQYF

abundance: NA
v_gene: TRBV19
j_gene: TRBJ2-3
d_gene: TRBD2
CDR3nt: TGTGCCAGTAGCCTACTAGCGGGGGCTGCAGATACGCAGTATTTT
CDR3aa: CASSLLAGAADTQYF

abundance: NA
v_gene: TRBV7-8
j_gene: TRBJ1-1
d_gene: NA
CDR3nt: TGTGCCAGCAGCTTAATCTCTGAAGCTTTCTTT
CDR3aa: CASSLISEAFF

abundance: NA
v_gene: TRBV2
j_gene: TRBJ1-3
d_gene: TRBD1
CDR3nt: TGTGCCATCCCTTCTGGGACAGGGCTTGCTGGAAACACCATATATTTT
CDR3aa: CAIPSGTGLAGNTIYF

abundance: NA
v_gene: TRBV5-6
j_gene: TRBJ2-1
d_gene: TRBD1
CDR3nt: TGTGCCAGCAGCTTTTTTGACAGGGACAATGAGCAGTTCTTC
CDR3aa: CASSFFDRDNEQFF

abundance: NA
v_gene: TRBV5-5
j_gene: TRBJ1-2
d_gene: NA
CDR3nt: TGTGCCAGCAGCGAAGGGTATGGCTACACCTTC
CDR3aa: CASSEGYGYTF

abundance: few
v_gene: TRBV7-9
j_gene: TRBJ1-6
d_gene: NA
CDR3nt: TGTGCCAGCAGACCATCGGGTAGGGGCAATTCACCCCTCCACTTT
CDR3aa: CASRPSGRGNSPLHF